The 17 T cell receptor beta chains below come from one sample, sequenced in a study of cytomegalovirus exposure and HLA in healthy donors. PCR used 60 Vbeta primers and 13 Jbeta primers. Measured with immunoSEQ multiplex PCR; TCRdb has only the in-frame clones, and not every one. The sample has 60,000 or so clones, over 55% seen once; the top ten hold about a third. The sample comprised PBMCs. These receptors came from a man aged 35 to 55 in good health and CMV-seropositive.

This rearrangement joins TRBV7-2 to TRBJ2-6; D is ambiguous. V was clipped by 5 bases and J by 2 bases, with 4 bases between them. CDR3 length: 13 residues. In germline, CDR1 is SGHTA, CDR2 FQGNSA. CDR3 in amino acids: CASSPAGANVLTF. The DNA for the CDR3 is TGTGCCAGCAGCCCTGCTGGGGCCAACGTCCTGACTTTC.

The chain joins TRBV10-3 to TRBJ2-2; a weak D match, TRBD1 (6 bases). The V end lost 4 bases, the J end lost 6 bases, and 15 bases lay between the germline ends. CDR1 and CDR2 (germline): ENHRY, SYGVKD. This CDR3 has 15 amino acids. The CDR3 nucleotides are TGTGCCATCAGTGGGGGGCGGCTAGCTGCCGGGGAGCTGTTTTTT. Amino acid sequence: CAISGGRLAAGELFF.

This clone showed up just a few times. This chain connects TRBV5-4 to TRBJ1-1, with D possibly being TRBD1 (6 bases). Germline lookup yields CDR1 SGHNT and CDR2 YYREEE (reference sequence). V lost 4 bases to trimming and J lost 0 bases, with 13 bases between them. The CDR3 is 15 amino acids. The CDR3 sequence: CASSPNRALNTEAFF. The CDR3 DNA reads TGTGCCAGCAGCCCAAACAGGGCCTTGAACACTGAAGCTTTCTTT.

The CDR3 region has the DNA TGTGCCAGCGGACAGATCTCCTACAATGAGCAGTTCTTC. Translating gives CASGQISYNEQFF. The V and J genes are TRBV6-1 and TRBJ2-1; maybe TRBD1 (6 bases). The CDR3 is 13 amino acids. V lost 8 bases, J lost 0 bases, and 8 bases lay in between. From germline, CDR1 is MNHNS and CDR2 SASEGT.

This rearrangement joins TRBV6-5 to TRBJ2-7; TRBD1 matches at 8 bases. Germline lookup yields CDR1 MNHEY and CDR2 SVGAGI. V trimming: 4 bases; J trimming: 4 bases; junction bases outside the gene matches: 9. The CDR3 sequence is 15 residues long. Written as DNA, the CDR3 is TGTGCCAGCAGTTTTTCCGGGACAGGAGCATACGAGCAGTACTTC. Its protein is CASSFSGTGAYEQYF.

V usage is TRBV18 and J usage is TRBJ1-5, with D unresolved. This CDR3 region has 15 residues. V lost 6 bases to trimming and J lost 2 bases, with 14 bases between them. Germline CDR1 and CDR2: KGHSH and LQKENI. The CDR3, as DNA: TGTGCCAGCTCGTCCACCGGGGAGGGCAATCAGCCCCAGCATTTT. The encoded protein is CASSSTGEGNQPQHF.

V is TRBV29-1 and J is TRBJ1-1, with D maybe TRBD1 (6 bases). Trimming removed 7 bases at V and 1 base at J, with 16 bases between. The CDR3 totals 14 residues. The germline V gene has CDR1 SQVTM and CDR2 ANQGSEA. As DNA, the CDR3 is TGCAGCGCCCGACCAGACAGGTCGAACACTGAAGCTTTCTTT. Translating gives CSARPDRSNTEAFF.

The chain is built from TRBV9 and TRBJ2-7, with D tentatively TRBD2 (6 bases). The CDR3 sequence is 15 residues long. The germline gives CDR1 SGDLS, CDR2 YYNGEE. Trimming removed 4 bases from V and 2 bases from J, with 16 bases in between. The CDR3 nucleotides are TGTGCCAGCAGCTCCCAAGGCCGGGAGCCCTACGAGCAGTACTTC. Its protein product is CASSSQGREPYEQYF.

The chain is built from TRBV4-1 and TRBJ1-5, with a tentative D call TRBD1 (5 bases). The CDR3 runs 18 residues. CDR1 and CDR2 (germline): MGHRA, YSYEKL. The V end was cut by 0 bases, the J end by 1 base, with 16 bases between. The CDR3 reads CASSQDLAAGLSNQPQHF. The CDR3 nucleotides are TGCGCCAGCAGCCAAGATCTTGCGGCAGGGCTAAGCAATCAGCCCCAGCATTTT.

The V call is TRBV7-2, the J call TRBJ2-5; 10 bases align to TRBD2. The ends lost 1 base at V and 2 bases at J; junction bases unmatched: 4. Germline CDR1 reads SGHTA; CDR2 reads FQGNSA. This CDR3 comprises 16 residues. The CDR3 DNA reads TGTGCCAGCAGCTTAGGAGCTAGCGGGGGACAAGAGACCCAGTACTTC. Protein sequence: CASSLGASGGQETQYF.

The J gene is TRBJ1-1, the V gene TRBV10-1; tentatively, D is TRBD1 (5 bases). The V and J ends lost 2 bases and 5 bases respectively, with 9 bases between them. The CDR3 contains 13 residues. The germline V gene encodes CDR1 WNHNN and CDR2 SYGVQD (reference sequence). The CDR3 protein is CASSEPGRTEAFF. The CDR3 bases are TGCGCCAGCAGTGAGCCAGGGAGGACTGAAGCTTTCTTT.

This chain uses TRBV6-1 with TRBJ1-5; D unclear. This CDR3 has 14 residues. Trimming cost V 6 bases and J 3 bases, with 12 bases left between them. The germline V gene encodes CDR1 MNHNS and CDR2 SASEGT. Here the CDR3 reads CASRLMEDNQPQHF. The DNA of the CDR3 is TGTGCCAGCAGATTGATGGAGGACAATCAGCCCCAGCATTTT.

In this sample, this clone turned up a few times. The chain is built from TRBV18 and TRBJ2-3; TRBD2 might be the D (6 bases). This CDR3 spans 17 amino acids. V lost 6 bases and J lost 3, with 22 bases in between. Germline V CDR1 and CDR2: KGHSH, LQKENI. This CDR3 reads CASSSLTWRDRTDTQYF. The CDR3 region has the DNA TGTGCCAGCTCTAGCCTTACTTGGAGGGACCGTACAGATACGCAGTATTTT.

This clone was seen ten or more times. The chain joins TRBV19 to TRBJ1-2; maybe TRBD1 (5 bases). The CDR3 runs to 15 residues. Trimming cost V 1 base and J 8 bases, with 17 bases left between them. Germline CDR1 is LNHDA and CDR2 is SQIVND (reference sequence). The CDR3 spells CASSIGLQGAGGYTF. CDR3 DNA sequence: TGTGCCAGTAGTATAGGACTGCAGGGTGCGGGAGGCTACACCTTC.

V is TRBV25-1 and J is TRBJ2-1; 10 nucleotides align to TRBD1. J gave up 9 bases and V 4 bases, and 9 bases lay outside the gene matches. This CDR3 region has 15 residues. Germline loops: CDR1 MGHDK, CDR2 SYGVNS. CDR3 sequence (DNA): TGTGCCAGCAGTGCACCGGGACAGGGGAAGAGTGAGCAGTTCTTC. This gives the protein CASSAPGQGKSEQFF.

This chain joins TRBV2 and TRBJ1-4, with TRBD1 matching over 10 bases. This CDR3 contains 13 residues. CDR1 is SNHLY, CDR2 FYNNEI, per germline. The CDR3 loop reads CGGDRGGEEKLFF. The CDR3 coding sequence is TGTGGAGGGGACAGGGGAGGAGAAGAAAAACTGTTTTTT.

V is TRBV18 and J is TRBJ1-6; a possible D gene is TRBD1 (6 bases). The CDR3 has 14 residues. The V and J ends lost 6 bases and 9 bases respectively, with 15 bases between them. The germline CDR1 and CDR2 sequences are KGHSH and LQKENI. The chain's CDR3 is CASSQQGSASPLHF. The CDR3 DNA sequence: TGTGCCAGCTCGCAACAGGGTAGTGCTTCACCCCTCCACTTT.